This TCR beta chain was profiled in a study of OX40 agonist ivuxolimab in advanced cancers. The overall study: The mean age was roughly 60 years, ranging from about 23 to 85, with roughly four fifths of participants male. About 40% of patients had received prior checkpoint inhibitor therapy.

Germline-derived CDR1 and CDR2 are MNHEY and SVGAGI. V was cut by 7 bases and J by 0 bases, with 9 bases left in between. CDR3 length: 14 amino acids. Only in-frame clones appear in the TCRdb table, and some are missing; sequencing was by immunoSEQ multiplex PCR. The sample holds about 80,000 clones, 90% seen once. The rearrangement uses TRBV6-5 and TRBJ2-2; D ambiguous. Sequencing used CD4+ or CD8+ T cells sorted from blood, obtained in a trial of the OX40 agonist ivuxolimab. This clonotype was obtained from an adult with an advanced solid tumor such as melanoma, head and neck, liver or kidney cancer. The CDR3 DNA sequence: TGTGCCAGCAAGGAACGTGCGAACACCGGGGAGCTGTTTTTT. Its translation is CASKERANTGELFF.